Listed here are 21 T cell receptor beta chains from one sample, sequenced in a study of breast tumors, draining lymph nodes, adjacent tissues. A single record per CDR3 protein comes from TCRdb applying MiXCR to the multiplex PCR reads. The table has 250,000 or so distinct CDR3 sequences, 30% seen once. Samples came from axillary lymph nodes draining the breast cancer. The sequenced material came from axillary lymph node tissue. The receptors originated from a female donor with breast cancer. Some clones in this sample may be carry-over from other donors' samples.

This rearrangement joins TRBV28 to TRBJ2-7; 7 bases map to TRBD2. CDR3 size: 13 residues. Germline V lookup: CDR1 MDHEN, CDR2 SYDVKM. J lost 1 base, V lost 7 bases, and 4 bases had no gene match. The CDR3 here is CASTWGGSYEQYF. In DNA, the CDR3 is TGTGCCAGCACCTGGGGGGGGTCCTACGAGCAGTACTTC.

This clonotype showed up many times. CDR3 in DNA: TGCAGTGCTACAGGGCTGAACACCGGGGAGCTGTTTTTT. As protein: CSATGLNTGELFF. The chain carries TRBV20-1 and TRBJ2-2; TRBD1 is a possible D gene (5 bases). Germline CDR1 and CDR2: DFQATT and SNEGSKA (reference sequence). V shed 4 bases and J shed 1 base, with 7 bases lying between them. CDR3 size: 13 residues.

This clonotype appeared a few times. A single base separates this from a much larger clone, so it may be a read error. The J gene is TRBJ2-5, the V gene TRBV19; D is unresolved. Trimming took 6 bases from V and 1 from J, leaving 9 bases between them. Germline V gene data show CDR1 as LNHDA and CDR2 as SQIVND (reference sequence). The CDR3 totals 13 residues. This chain's CDR3 is CASRPRGQETQYF. In DNA form, the CDR3 reads TGTGCCAGTAGACCACGAGGCCAAGAGACCCAGTACTTC.

This clonotype occurred many times. The chain recombines TRBV20-1 with TRBJ1-6; unclear D gene. CDR1 is DFQATT and CDR2 is SNEGSKA in the germline V gene (reference sequence). CDR3 size: 15 residues. V was clipped by 0 bases and J by 5 bases, with 11 bases between them. CDR3 DNA sequence: TGCAGTGCTAGAGATTTGAGCGGGGATAATTCACCCCTCCACTTT. It yields the protein CSARDLSGDNSPLHF.

On this clonotype itself: A read error may explain this, as a much larger clone is one base away. The chain is built from TRBV6-1 and TRBJ2-5; 7 bases map to TRBD2. CDR1 and CDR2 from the germline V gene are MNHNS and SASEGT. The CDR3 length is 18 residues. The junction had 18 bases not matched to a gene; V was cut back by 3 bases and J by 5 bases. Here the CDR3 reads CASSDSAAGAPLSETQYF. The CDR3 bases are TGTGCCAGCAGTGACTCGGCGGCGGGAGCCCCTCTGTCGGAGACCCAGTACTTC.

This clonotype has a count of ten or more. J is TRBJ1-2 and V is TRBV12-3 or TRBV12-4; no clear D gene. CDR3 length: 14 amino acids. With 5 bases removed from V and 8 bases from J, the gap between germline ends came to 18 bases. CDR3 in DNA: TGTGCCAGCAGTCCGGGGATCTTCTCTCAGGGCTACACCTTC. This codes for CASSPGIFSQGYTF.

Many counts were recorded for this clonotype. The chain is built from TRBV4-3 and TRBJ2-1, with 12 nucleotides matching TRBD2. The CDR3 totals 16 residues. V lost 4 bases and J lost 10; bases outside the gene matches: 11. The germline V gene has CDR1 LGHNA and CDR2 YSLEER. CDR3 nucleotides: TGCGCCAGCAGCCCTACACTAGCGGGAGGATTGGAGGAGCAGTTCTTC. It translates to CASSPTLAGGLEEQFF.

The chain recombines TRBV10-2 with TRBJ1-2; 7 nucleotides line up with TRBD1. Germline V gene data show CDR1 as WSHSY and CDR2 as SAAADI. The CDR3 covers 12 residues. V lost 6 bases to trimming and J lost 8 bases; unmatched junction nucleotides: 6. This chain's CDR3 is CASRLPGQGYTF. The DNA for the CDR3 is TGCGCCAGCAGATTACCGGGACAGGGCTACACCTTC.

This clonotype was recorded at least ten times. The chain employs TRBV5-1 and TRBJ1-4, with D unclear. Per the germline V gene, CDR1 is SGHRS and CDR2 is YFSETQ. V lost 1 base, J lost 8 bases, and 12 bases lay in between. This CDR3 spans 14 amino acids. The CDR3 reads CASSLKGIGEKLFF. The CDR3 coding sequence is TGCGCCAGCAGCTTGAAAGGGATTGGGGAAAAACTGTTTTTT. The full variable domain, its missing parts supplied by reference TRBV5-1 and TRBJ1-4, is KAGVTQTPRYLIKTRGQQVTLSCSPISGHRSVSWYQQTPGQGLQFLFEYFSETQRNKGNFPGRFSGRQFSNSRSEMNVSTLELGDSALYLCASSLKGIGEKLFFGSGTQLSVL.

This chain joins TRBV20-1 and TRBJ1-1; 7 nucleotides match TRBD1. Germline V gene lookup returns CDR1 DFQATT and CDR2 SNEGSKA (reference sequence). The length of the CDR3 is 13 residues. Trimming took 5 bases from V and 0 from J; bases not matched to a gene: 3. CDR3 DNA sequence: TGCAGTGCTCCGGGACAGCTGAACACTGAAGCTTTCTTT. It codes for CSAPGQLNTEAFF.

Concerning this clonotype itself: Since a much larger clone is just one base distant, this may be a read error. The chain uses TRBV5-6 and TRBJ2-7, with a possible D match to TRBD1 (5 bases). The CDR3 loop spans 16 amino acids. Germline values: CDR1 SGHDT, CDR2 YYEEEE. In DNA, the CDR3 is TGTGCCAGCAGCTTGTTGGCAGGGAAGCGCTCCCACGAGCAGTACTTC. This translates into CASSLLAGKRSHEQYF.

As to this clonotype: Sequence at one end of the junction differs from germline and may be a read error. V gene TRBV24-1 combines with J gene TRBJ1-2; D gene uncertain. CDR1 and CDR2 from the germline V gene are KGHDR and SFDVKD. This CDR3 has 13 amino acids. The DNA for the CDR3 is TGTGCCACCAGTGATTCAAGTGGGCAGCGAAAAGCCTTC. It translates to CATSDSSGQRKAF.

In the case of this clonotype: A clone one base away is much larger, so this may be a read error. The rearrangement joins TRBV12-3 or TRBV12-4 to TRBJ2-2, with D tentatively TRBD2 (5 bases). The V gene lost 8 bases and the J gene lost 4 bases, with 14 bases spanning the gap. This CDR3 has 14 residues. In nucleotides, the CDR3 is TGTGCCAGCCAAATCGAGGGTTCCACCGGGGAGCTGTTTTTT. This codes for CASQIEGSTGELFF.

The sample holds one count of this clonotype. Without the conserved terminal phenylalanine or tryptophan, this CDR3 likely stems from a read error. The V call is TRBV7-8, the J call TRBJ2-5; 11 nucleotides match TRBD2. The CDR3 totals 14 residues. Germline V gene sequence: CDR1 SGHVS, CDR2 FQNEAQ. CDR3 nucleotides: TGTGCCGGCAGCTTAGGACTAGCGGGAGAGACCCAGTACCTC. Translating it yields CAGSLGLAGETQYL.

This chain uses TRBV7-2 with TRBJ1-1, with 7 bases lining up with TRBD1. The germline gives CDR1 SGHTA, CDR2 FQGNSA. The CDR3 is 15 residues long. J gave up 5 bases and V 5 bases, and 11 bases lay outside the gene matches. CDR3: CASSPEQGRITEAFF. In nucleotides, the CDR3 is TGTGCCAGCAGCCCAGAACAGGGGAGGATAACTGAAGCTTTCTTT.

Many counts were recorded for this clonotype. This chain connects TRBV6-1 to TRBJ2-3; TRBD1 matches at 7 bases. The trim removed 4 bases at V and 5 bases at J, leaving 9 bases unmatched. Germline-derived CDR1 and CDR2 are MNHNS and SASEGT. The CDR3 has 15 residues. CDR3 loop: CASSGNRGLGDTQYF. The DNA of the CDR3 is TGTGCCAGCAGTGGGAACAGGGGATTGGGAGATACGCAGTATTTT.

A word on this clonotype: Sequence at one end of the junction differs from germline and may be a read error. The rearrangement uses TRBV6-2 or TRBV6-3 and TRBJ2-5, with TRBD1 as a possible D gene (6 bases). The germline gives CDR1 MNHEY, CDR2 SVGEGT. The CDR3 has 13 amino acids. This chain's CDR3 is CASGYFQGETQYF. The CDR3 DNA reads TGTGCCAGCGGTTATTTCCAGGGGGAGACCCAGTACTTC.

V is TRBV5-1 and J is TRBJ1-2; D is undetermined. With 1 base removed from V and 4 bases from J, the gap between germline ends came to 11 bases. CDR3 length equals 14 residues. Germline CDR1 is SGHRS and CDR2 is YFSETQ. The CDR3 loop is CASSLSGVGYGYTF. Here the CDR3 DNA reads TGCGCCAGCAGCTTGTCCGGGGTCGGCTATGGCTACACCTTC. The whole variable domain, filled in from reference TRBV5-1 and TRBJ1-2, reads KAGVTQTPRYLIKTRGQQVTLSCSPISGHRSVSWYQQTPGQGLQFLFEYFSETQRNKGNFPGRFSGRQFSNSRSEMNVSTLELGDSALYLCASSLSGVGYGYTFGSGTRLTVV.

This clonotype was observed many times. The chain has TRBV25-1 and TRBJ2-7, with D maybe TRBD1 (6 bases). V was pared by 6 bases and J by 2 bases, with 11 bases between. The germline V gene has CDR1 MGHDK and CDR2 SYGVNS. CDR3 size: 13 residues. CDR3 nucleotide sequence: TGTGCCAGCAGGCTAACAGGGACCTACGAGCAGTACTTC. This sequence encodes CASRLTGTYEQYF.

This clonotype showed up many times. The rearrangement links TRBV29-1 to TRBJ1-2; 7 bases match TRBD1. The CDR3 covers 12 residues. After removal of 7 bases from V and 4 bases from J, the junction contained 6 bases not matched to a gene. Germline V CDR1 and CDR2: SQVTM, ANQGSEA. The chain's CDR3 is CSGKQGRYGYTF. The CDR3 DNA follows: TGCAGCGGTAAACAGGGGCGCTATGGCTACACCTTC.

This clonotype was seen repeatedly, ten times or more. The CDR3 bases are TGTGCCAGCAGTGAAGTTGGGCGGACCTACGAGCAGTACTTC. Protein sequence: CASSEVGRTYEQYF. The rearrangement uses TRBV6-1 and TRBJ2-7, with D hard to call. The CDR3 is made up of 14 amino acids. CDR1 and CDR2 (germline): MNHNS, SASEGT. V lost 1 base to trimming and J lost 2 bases, with 9 bases between them.